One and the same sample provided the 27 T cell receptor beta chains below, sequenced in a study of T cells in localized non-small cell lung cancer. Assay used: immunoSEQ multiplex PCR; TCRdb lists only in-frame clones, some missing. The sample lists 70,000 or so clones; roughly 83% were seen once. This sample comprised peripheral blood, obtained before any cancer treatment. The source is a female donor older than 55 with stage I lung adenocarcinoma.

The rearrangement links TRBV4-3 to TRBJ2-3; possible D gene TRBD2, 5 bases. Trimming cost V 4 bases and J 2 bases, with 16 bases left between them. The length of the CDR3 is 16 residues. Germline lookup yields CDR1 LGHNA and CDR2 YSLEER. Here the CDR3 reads CASSRTTRSTTDTQYF. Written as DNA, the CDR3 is TGCGCCAGCAGCCGTACAACTAGATCCACCACAGATACGCAGTATTTT.

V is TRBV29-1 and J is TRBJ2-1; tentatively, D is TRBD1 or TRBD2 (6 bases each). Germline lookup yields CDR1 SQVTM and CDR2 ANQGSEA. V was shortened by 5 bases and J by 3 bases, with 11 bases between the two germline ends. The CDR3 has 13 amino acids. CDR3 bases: TGCAGCGTTCGTGGGGGGCTCTACAATGAGCAGTTCTTC. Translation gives CSVRGGLYNEQFF.

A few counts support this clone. The CDR3 DNA sequence: TGTGCCAGCCGTAGCGGGACGGCCGGGGAGCTGTTTTTT. Amino acids: CASRSGTAGELFF. This chain connects TRBV2 to TRBJ2-2, with 8 positions matching TRBD2. The trim removed 8 bases at V and 6 bases at J, leaving 5 bases unmatched. Germline loops: CDR1 SNHLY, CDR2 FYNNEI. The CDR3 runs 13 residues. The full variable domain, in which reference TRBV2 and TRBJ2-2 provide the parts outside the CDR3, is EPEVTQTPSHQVTQMGQEVILRCVPISNHLYFYWYRQILGQKVEFLVSFYNNEISEKSEIFDDQFSVERPDGSNFTLKIRSTKLEDSAMYFCASRSGTAGELFFGEGSRLTVL.

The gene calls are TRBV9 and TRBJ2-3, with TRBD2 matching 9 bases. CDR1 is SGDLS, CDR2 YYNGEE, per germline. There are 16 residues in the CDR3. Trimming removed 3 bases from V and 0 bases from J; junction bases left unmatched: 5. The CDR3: CASSAGLAGSTDTQYF. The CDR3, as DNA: TGTGCCAGCAGCGCGGGGCTAGCGGGGAGCACAGATACGCAGTATTTT.

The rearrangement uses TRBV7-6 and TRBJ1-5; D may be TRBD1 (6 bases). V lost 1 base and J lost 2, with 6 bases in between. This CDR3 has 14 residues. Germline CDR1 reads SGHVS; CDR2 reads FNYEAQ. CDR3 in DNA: TGTGCCAGCAGCTTAGACAGGGGCAATCAGCCCCAGCATTTT. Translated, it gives CASSLDRGNQPQHF.

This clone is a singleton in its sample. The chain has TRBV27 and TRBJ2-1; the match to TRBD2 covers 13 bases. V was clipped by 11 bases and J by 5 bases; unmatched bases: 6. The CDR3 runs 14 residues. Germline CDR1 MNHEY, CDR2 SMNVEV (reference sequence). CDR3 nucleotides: TGTGCCTCCCGGGGACTAGCGGGGAACAATGAGCAGTTCTTC. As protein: CASRGLAGNNEQFF.

The CDR3 reads CASSLPNYNEQFF. The CDR3, as DNA: TGTGCCAGCAGTTTACCTAACTACAATGAGCAGTTCTTC. This chain joins TRBV28 and TRBJ2-1; unclear D gene. The CDR3 sequence is 13 residues long. V was trimmed by 2 bases and J by 3 bases, leaving 5 bases between them. From germline, CDR1 is MDHEN and CDR2 SYDVKM.

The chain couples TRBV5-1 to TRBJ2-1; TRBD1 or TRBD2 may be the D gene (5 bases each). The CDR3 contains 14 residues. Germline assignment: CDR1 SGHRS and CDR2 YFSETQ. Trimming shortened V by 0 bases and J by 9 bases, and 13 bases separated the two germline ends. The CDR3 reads CASSLAGDQGEQFF. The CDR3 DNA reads TGCGCCAGCAGCTTGGCCGGGGACCAGGGTGAGCAGTTCTTC.

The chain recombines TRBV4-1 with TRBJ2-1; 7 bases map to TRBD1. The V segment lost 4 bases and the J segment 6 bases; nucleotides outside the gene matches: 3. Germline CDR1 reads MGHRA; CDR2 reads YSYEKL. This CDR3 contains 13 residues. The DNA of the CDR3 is TGCGCCAGCAGCCCGGGACAGAGCAATGAGCAGTTCTTC. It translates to CASSPGQSNEQFF.

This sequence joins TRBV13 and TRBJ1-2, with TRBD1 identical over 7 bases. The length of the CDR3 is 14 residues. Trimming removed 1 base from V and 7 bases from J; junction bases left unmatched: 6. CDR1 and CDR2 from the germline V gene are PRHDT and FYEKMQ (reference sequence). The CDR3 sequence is CASSLEQGLGGYTF. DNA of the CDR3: TGTGCCAGCAGCTTAGAACAGGGGCTGGGTGGCTACACCTTC.

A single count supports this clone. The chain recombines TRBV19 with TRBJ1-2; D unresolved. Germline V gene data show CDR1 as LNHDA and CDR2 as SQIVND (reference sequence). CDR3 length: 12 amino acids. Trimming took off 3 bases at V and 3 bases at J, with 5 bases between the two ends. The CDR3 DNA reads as TGTGCCAGTAGTATGTGGGACTATGGCTACACCTTC. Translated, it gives CASSMWDYGYTF.

The CDR3 region has the DNA TGTGCCACCAGCAGACCACGACAGGGGGCGGGGACTGAAGCTTTCTTT. This codes for CATSRPRQGAGTEAFF. The V and J genes are TRBV15 and TRBJ1-1; 10 nucleotides line up with TRBD1. This CDR3 has 16 amino acids. In germline, CDR1 is LNHNV, CDR2 YYDKDF (reference sequence). V was pared by 2 bases and J by 5 bases, with 8 bases of the junction left unmatched.

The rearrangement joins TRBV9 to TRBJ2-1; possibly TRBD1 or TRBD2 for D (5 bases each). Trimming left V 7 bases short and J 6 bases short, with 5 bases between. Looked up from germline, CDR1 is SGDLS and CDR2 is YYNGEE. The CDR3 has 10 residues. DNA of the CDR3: TGTGCCAGCGGGGGCAATGAGCAGTTCTTC. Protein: CASGGNEQFF. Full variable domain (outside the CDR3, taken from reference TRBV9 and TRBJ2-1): DSGVTQTPKHLITATGQRVTLRCSPRSGDLSVYWYQQSLDQGLQFLIQYYNGEERAKGNILERFSAQQFPDLHSELNLSSLELGDSALYFCASGGNEQFFGPGTRLTVL.

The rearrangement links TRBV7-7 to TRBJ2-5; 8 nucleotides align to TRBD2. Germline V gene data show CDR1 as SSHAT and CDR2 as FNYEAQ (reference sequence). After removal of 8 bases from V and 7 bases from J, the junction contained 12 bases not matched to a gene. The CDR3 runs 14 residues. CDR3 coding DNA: TGTGCCAGCGGTACTAGCGGACTCGGGGGGACCCAGTACTTC. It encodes CASGTSGLGGTQYF. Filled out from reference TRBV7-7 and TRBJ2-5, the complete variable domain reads GAGVSQSPRYKVTKRGQDVTLRCDPISSHATLYWYQQALGQGPEFLTYFNYEAQPDKSGLPSDRFSAERPEGSISTLTIQRTEQRDSAMYRCASGTSGLGGTQYFGPGTRLLVL.

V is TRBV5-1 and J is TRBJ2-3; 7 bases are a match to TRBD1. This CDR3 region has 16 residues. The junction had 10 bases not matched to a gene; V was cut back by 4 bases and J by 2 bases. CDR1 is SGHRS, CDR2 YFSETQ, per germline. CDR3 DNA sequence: TGCGCCAGCAGCCTAAATACAGGGGTTACCACAGATACGCAGTATTTT. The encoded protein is CASSLNTGVTTDTQYF.

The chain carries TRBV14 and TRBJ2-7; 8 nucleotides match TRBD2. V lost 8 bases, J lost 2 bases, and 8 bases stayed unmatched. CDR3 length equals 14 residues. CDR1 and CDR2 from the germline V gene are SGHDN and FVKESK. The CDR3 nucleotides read TGTGCCAGCCGAGATGCGGGAGGAGCCTACGAGCAGTACTTC. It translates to CASRDAGGAYEQYF.

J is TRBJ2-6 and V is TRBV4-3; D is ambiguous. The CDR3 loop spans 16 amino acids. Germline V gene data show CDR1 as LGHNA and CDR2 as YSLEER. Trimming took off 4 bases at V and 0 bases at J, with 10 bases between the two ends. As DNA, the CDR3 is TGCGCCAGCAGCCCTCTACAGATCTCTGGGGCCAACGTCCTGACTTTC. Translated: CASSPLQISGANVLTF.

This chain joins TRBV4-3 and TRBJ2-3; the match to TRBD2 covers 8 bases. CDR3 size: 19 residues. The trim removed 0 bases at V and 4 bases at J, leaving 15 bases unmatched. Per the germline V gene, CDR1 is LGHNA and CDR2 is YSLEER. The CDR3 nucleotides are TGCGCCAGCAGCCAAGAGTTTGCGGGAGGAGTGGTGCAGGCAGATACGCAGTATTTT. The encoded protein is CASSQEFAGGVVQADTQYF.

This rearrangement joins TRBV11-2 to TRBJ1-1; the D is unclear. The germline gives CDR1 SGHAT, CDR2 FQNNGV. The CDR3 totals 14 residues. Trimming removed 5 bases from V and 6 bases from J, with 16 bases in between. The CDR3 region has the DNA TGTGCCAGCAGCGAGGTGAGAGATTTCGCTGAAGCTTTCTTT. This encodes CASSEVRDFAEAFF.

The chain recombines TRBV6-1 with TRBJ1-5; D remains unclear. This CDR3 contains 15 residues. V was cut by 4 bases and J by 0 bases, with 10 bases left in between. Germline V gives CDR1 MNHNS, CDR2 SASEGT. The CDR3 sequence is CASSVTAYSNQPQHF. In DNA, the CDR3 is TGTGCCAGCAGTGTAACAGCCTATAGCAATCAGCCCCAGCATTTT.

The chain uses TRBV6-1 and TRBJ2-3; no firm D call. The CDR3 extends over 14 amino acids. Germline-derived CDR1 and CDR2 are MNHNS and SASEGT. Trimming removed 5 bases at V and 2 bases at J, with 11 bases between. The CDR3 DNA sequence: TGTGCCAGCAGTCTCTTTTGGCCCACAGATACGCAGTATTTT. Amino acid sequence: CASSLFWPTDTQYF.

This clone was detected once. This chain's CDR3 is CASSLGRVEAFF. CDR3 coding DNA: TGTGCCAGCAGCTTAGGCAGGGTTGAAGCTTTCTTT. V is TRBV11-3 and J is TRBJ1-1, with D possibly TRBD1 on 5 matching bases. Germline V gives CDR1 SGHNT, CDR2 YENEEA. This CDR3 contains 12 residues. Trimming cost V 1 base and J 7 bases, with 7 bases left between them.

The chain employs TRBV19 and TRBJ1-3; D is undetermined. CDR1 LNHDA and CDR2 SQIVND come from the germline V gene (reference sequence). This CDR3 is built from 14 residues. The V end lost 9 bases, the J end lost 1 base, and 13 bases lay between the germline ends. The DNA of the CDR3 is TGTGCCAGCGGATGGGTGGGATCTGGAAACACCATATATTTT. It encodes CASGWVGSGNTIYF.

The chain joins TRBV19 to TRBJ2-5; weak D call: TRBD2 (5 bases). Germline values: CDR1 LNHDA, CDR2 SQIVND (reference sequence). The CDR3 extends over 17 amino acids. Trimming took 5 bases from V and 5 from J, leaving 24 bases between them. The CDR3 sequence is CASSPKPLRGRWETQYF. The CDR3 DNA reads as TGTGCCAGTAGTCCTAAGCCACTTCGGGGTAGGTGGGAGACCCAGTACTTC.

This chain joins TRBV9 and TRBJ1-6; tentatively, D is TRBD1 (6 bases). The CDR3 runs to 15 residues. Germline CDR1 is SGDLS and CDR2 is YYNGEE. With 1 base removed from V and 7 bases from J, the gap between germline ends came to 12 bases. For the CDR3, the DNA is TGTGCCAGCAGCGTAAGGGGGGATGGGAATTCACCCCTCCACTTT. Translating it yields CASSVRGDGNSPLHF.

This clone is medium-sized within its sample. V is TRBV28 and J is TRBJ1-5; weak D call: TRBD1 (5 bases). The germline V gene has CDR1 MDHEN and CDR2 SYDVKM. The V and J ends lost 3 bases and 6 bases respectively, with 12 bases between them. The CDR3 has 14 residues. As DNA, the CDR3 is TGTGCCAGCAGTTTTCAGGGATGGAGTCAGCCCCAGCATTTT. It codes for CASSFQGWSQPQHF.

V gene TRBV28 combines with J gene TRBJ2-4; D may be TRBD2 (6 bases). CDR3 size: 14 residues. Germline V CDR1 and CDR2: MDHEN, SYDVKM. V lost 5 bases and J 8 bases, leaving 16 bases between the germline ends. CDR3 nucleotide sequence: TGTGCCAGCAGTCCCCAGACGGGGGACTACATTCAGTACTTC. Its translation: CASSPQTGDYIQYF.